The entry that follows covers one T cell receptor (beta chain) sequence. Mismatch with germline at one junction end may stem from a read error. The sample originates from a study of cytomegalovirus exposure and HLA in healthy donors. Germline V gene data show CDR1 as SGHTA and CDR2 as FQGNSA. The CDR3 consists of 16 residues. Use of 60 Vbeta and 13 Jbeta primers characterized the PCR. The repertoire was sequenced with immunoSEQ multiplex PCR; TCRdb's copy has only in-frame clones and lacks some. The data contain around 55,000 clones, 75% to 80% of them seen just once; the ten biggest clones take up approximately 2.3%.

The chain is built from TRBV7-2 and TRBJ2-7; TRBD2 aligns across 9 bases. Sequencing used PBMCs. The source is a female donor in good health and CMV-seronegative. DNA of the CDR3: TGTGCCAGCACCCGGGAGGCGGGGGGGAACTCCTACGAGCGGTACTTC. Translation: CASTREAGGNSYERYF.